These 25 T cell receptor beta chains originate from one sample sequenced in a study of beta chain bispecific antibodies for T cell cancers. Whole-study results and caveats: In these mixed samples, most targeted TRBV reads derived from the leukemia cell line.

Their cognate antigens are unknown. T cells were expanded from blood mononuclear cells for 2 to 4 days with anti-CD3 OKT3 or CD3/CD28 beads. TCRdb processed the 5' RACE reads anew with MiXCR; each CDR3 protein has one entry. The table includes some 20,000 distinct CDR3 sequences, about 2.7% detected once. The sample consisted of healthy donor T cells cultured with leukemia cells. Receptor source: a human donor in good health. Some clones in this sample may be carry-over from other donors' samples.

This clonotype was recorded many times. The CDR3 region is CSARDLNTEAFF. The CDR3 nucleotides read TGCAGTGCTAGAGATCTGAACACTGAAGCTTTCTTT. This sequence joins TRBV20-1 and TRBJ1-1; D is ambiguous. CDR1 and CDR2 (germline): DFQATT, SNEGSKA (reference sequence). V dropped 0 bases and J dropped 0 bases, with 2 bases sitting between them. This CDR3 is built from 12 residues.

This clonotype has a count of ten or more. The genes are TRBV2 and TRBJ1-1; D gene uncertain. CDR3 size: 12 residues. From germline, CDR1 is SNHLY and CDR2 FYNNEI. Between the trimmed V and J ends, which lost 7 bases and 2 bases, there was a span of 8 bases. CDR3 sequence reads: CASISANTEAFF. The DNA for the CDR3 is TGTGCCAGCATAAGCGCAAACACTGAAGCTTTCTTT.

Ten or more counts support this clonotype. The V gene is TRBV25-1, the J gene TRBJ2-2, with D perhaps TRBD2 (7 bases). Trimming stripped 7 bases from V and 4 bases from J, with 13 bases between. The CDR3 runs 14 residues. Germline loops: CDR1 MGHDK, CDR2 SYGVNS. The DNA for the CDR3 is TGTGCCAGCACCCCCGGGGGGCGCACCGGGGAGCTGTTTTTT. Protein sequence: CASTPGGRTGELFF.

This clonotype was found many times. This chain connects TRBV15 to TRBJ1-6; D ambiguous. V was pared by 2 bases and J by 6 bases, with 11 bases between. Germline CDR1 is LNHNV and CDR2 is YYDKDF (reference sequence). The CDR3 covers 15 residues. The CDR3 reads CATSRSAESNSPLHF. CDR3 coding DNA: TGTGCCACCAGCAGATCCGCGGAGAGTAATTCACCCCTCCACTTT.

By sample share, this clonotype is medium-sized. The V and J genes are TRBV12-3 or TRBV12-4 and TRBJ2-1, with D unclear. CDR3 length equals 14 residues. V was pared by 2 bases and J by 6 bases, with 11 bases between. The CDR3 DNA reads as TGTGCCAGCAGTTTATCTCAGCGACTCAATGAGCAGTTCTTC. Translated: CASSLSQRLNEQFF.

This clonotype counts as medium-sized. The V and J genes are TRBV20-1 and TRBJ2-7; D remains ambiguous. Trimming took off 5 bases at V and 5 bases at J, with 13 bases between the two ends. This CDR3 is 12 amino acids long. Germline CDR1 DFQATT, CDR2 SNEGSKA (reference sequence). In nucleotides, the CDR3 is TGCAGTGCTGAGGACCGATACAACGAGCAGTACTTC. The encoded protein is CSAEDRYNEQYF.

This clonotype was seen at least ten times. V gene TRBV7-6 combines with J gene TRBJ2-5, with 8 nucleotides matching TRBD1. CDR1 and CDR2 (germline): SGHVS, FNYEAQ. V shed 3 bases, J shed 5 bases, and the junction held 17 bases outside the gene matches. The CDR3 loop spans 18 amino acids. CDR3 in DNA: TGTGCCAGCAGCTTCAGCCCCCTCCTGGACAGGGTCGTTGAGACCCAGTACTTC. Residues: CASSFSPLLDRVVETQYF.

This clonotype was counted many times. The chain recombines TRBV5-1 with TRBJ1-6; D unresolved. Germline V lookup: CDR1 SGHRS, CDR2 YFSETQ. V was trimmed by 2 bases and J by 3 bases, leaving 15 bases between them. The CDR3 length is 17 residues. The CDR3 protein is CASSLMGPNDYNSPLHF. In DNA form, the CDR3 reads TGCGCCAGCAGCTTAATGGGCCCTAATGACTATAATTCACCCCTCCACTTT.

Sample share makes this clonotype medium-sized. The chain is built from TRBV7-9 and TRBJ2-2, with 9 bases that match TRBD2. CDR3 length: 15 residues. V shed 4 bases and J 0 bases; nucleotides not matched to a gene: 0. Germline V lookup: CDR1 SEHNR, CDR2 FQNEAQ (reference sequence). The CDR3 region has the DNA TGTGCCAGCAGCTCTAGCGGGACGAACACCGGGGAGCTGTTTTTT. Protein product: CASSSSGTNTGELFF.

The chain recombines TRBV7-8 with TRBJ1-1; TRBD1 might be the D (6 bases). The CDR3 has 14 amino acids. Between the trimmed V and J ends, which lost 3 bases and 3 bases, there was a span of 11 bases. The germline V gene encodes CDR1 SGHVS and CDR2 FQNEAQ. DNA of the CDR3: TGTGCCAGCAGCTTTCGGGGGCGACACACTGAAGCTTTCTTT. Protein product: CASSFRGRHTEAFF.

Judged by abundance, this clonotype is medium-sized. The chain combines TRBV5-5 with TRBJ2-5, with 8 bases that match TRBD1. Germline V gene data show CDR1 as SGHKS and CDR2 as YYEKEE (reference sequence). Trimming took 4 bases from V and 0 from J; bases not matched to a gene: 8. The CDR3 loop spans 16 amino acids. CDR3: CASSDPGQEYQETQYF. The CDR3 region has the DNA TGTGCCAGCAGCGACCCGGGACAGGAGTACCAAGAGACCCAGTACTTC.

This clonotype was recorded many times. The chain links TRBV28 to TRBJ2-1; 14 nucleotides agree with TRBD2. Germline loops: CDR1 MDHEN, CDR2 SYDVKM. J gave up 10 bases and V 6 bases, and 17 bases lay outside the gene matches. The CDR3 runs to 18 residues. The CDR3 region has the DNA TGTGCCAGCAGCTGGACAGGGGAGGGACTAGCGGGGGCTAACGAGCAGTTCTTC. Translation: CASSWTGEGLAGANEQFF.

This clonotype was observed at least ten times. The chain couples TRBV20-1 to TRBJ1-5, with D perhaps matching TRBD1 (6 bases). With 1 base removed from V and 4 bases from J, the gap between germline ends came to 14 bases. Per germline, CDR1 DFQATT and CDR2 SNEGSKA (reference sequence). The CDR3 spans 15 residues. CDR3 protein: CSARAQTGRNQPQHF. The CDR3 bases are TGCAGTGCTAGAGCGCAGACAGGCCGTAATCAGCCCCAGCATTTT.

This clonotype occurred many times. For the CDR3, the DNA is TGTGCCAGCAGGCCAGCGGAAACCTACGAGCAGTACTTC. Protein product: CASRPAETYEQYF. The chain carries TRBV6-5 and TRBJ2-7; D perhaps matches TRBD2 (5 bases). CDR3 length: 13 amino acids. Trimming stripped 6 bases from V and 2 bases from J, with 11 bases between. Germline V CDR1 and CDR2: MNHEY, SVGAGI.

The chain joins TRBV11-2 to TRBJ2-5, with D hard to call. Germline assignment: CDR1 SGHAT and CDR2 FQNNGV. The CDR3 is 14 residues long. The V and J ends lost 5 bases and 1 base respectively, with 11 bases between them. The CDR3 protein is CASSLRPGQETQYF. The CDR3 DNA is TGTGCCAGCAGCCTCCGCCCGGGCCAAGAGACCCAGTACTTC.

This clonotype was counted many times. This rearrangement joins TRBV2 to TRBJ2-3; D possibly corresponds to TRBD2 (6 bases). Germline V gives CDR1 SNHLY, CDR2 FYNNEI. CDR3 length: 13 residues. V shed 8 bases and J shed 1 base, with 10 bases lying between them. CDR3 DNA: TGTGCCAGCGCGGGGACCGGCACAGATACGCAGTATTTT. It codes for CASAGTGTDTQYF.

This clonotype was observed at least ten times. The V and J genes are TRBV15 and TRBJ2-5, with 10 bases identical to TRBD1. CDR3 length equals 17 residues. V shed 1 base, J shed 1 base, and the junction held 6 bases outside the gene matches. Germline V lookup: CDR1 LNHNV, CDR2 YYDKDF (reference sequence). This CDR3 reads CATSRAGTGAIQETQYF. DNA for the CDR3: TGTGCCACCAGCAGAGCCGGGACAGGGGCCATCCAAGAGACCCAGTACTTC.

This clonotype was picked up many times. The chain recombines TRBV7-9 with TRBJ2-2; the D is unclear. This CDR3 region has 12 residues. Trimming left V 4 bases short and J 9 bases short, with 9 bases between. Germline loops: CDR1 SEHNR, CDR2 FQNEAQ (reference sequence). The CDR3 DNA reads TGTGCCAGCAGCTCGGCCTCATGGGAGCTGTTTTTT. Translating gives CASSSASWELFF.

This clonotype has at least ten counts. J is TRBJ2-7 and V is TRBV3-1, with 8 bases aligning to TRBD2. The germline V gene has CDR1 LGHDT and CDR2 YNNKEL (reference sequence). The V gene end was trimmed by 2 bases and the J gene end by 1 base; junction bases not matched to a gene: 7. CDR3 length: 16 amino acids. CDR3 sequence: CASSQRSRGGSYEQYF. DNA of the CDR3: TGTGCCAGCAGCCAACGATCCCGGGGGGGGTCCTACGAGCAGTACTTC.

This clonotype came up many times. The V call is TRBV20-1, the J call TRBJ2-1, with D uncertain. Trimming stripped 0 bases from V and 4 bases from J, with 13 bases between. The length of the CDR3 is 15 residues. CDR1 and CDR2 from the germline V gene are DFQATT and SNEGSKA (reference sequence). CDR3 residues: CSARDGWSNYNEQFF. CDR3 sequence (DNA): TGCAGTGCTAGAGATGGATGGTCTAATTACAATGAGCAGTTCTTC.

This clonotype came up many times. This chain joins TRBV20-1 and TRBJ2-7; the D gene is possibly TRBD2 (6 bases). Germline CDR1 reads DFQATT; CDR2 reads SNEGSKA (reference sequence). This CDR3 has 15 amino acids. V dropped 3 bases and J dropped 0 bases, with 15 bases sitting between them. For the CDR3, the DNA is TGCAGTGCTAGGGGGGTGCGGGGCCTCTCCTACGAGCAGTACTTC. Its translation: CSARGVRGLSYEQYF.

This clonotype occurred many times. The chain recombines TRBV6-5 with TRBJ1-2; D uncertain. The germline gives CDR1 MNHEY, CDR2 SVGAGI. Trimming shortened V by 5 bases and J by 1 base, and 17 bases separated the two germline ends. This CDR3 comprises 16 residues. The CDR3 spells CASSPNPPRGNYGYTF. In nucleotides, the CDR3 is TGTGCCAGCAGTCCGAACCCCCCACGGGGTAACTATGGCTACACCTTC.

In this sample, this clonotype turned up many times. The V gene is TRBV2, the J gene TRBJ1-1; D remains unclear. V dropped 6 bases and J dropped 4 bases, with 12 bases sitting between them. This CDR3 is 13 amino acids long. Germline loops: CDR1 SNHLY, CDR2 FYNNEI. This CDR3 reads CASSGERGTEAFF. DNA of the CDR3: TGTGCCAGCAGCGGTGAACGGGGCACTGAAGCTTTCTTT.

This clonotype was detected ten times or more. V and J are TRBV7-8 and TRBJ2-1, with 12 bases identical to TRBD2. In germline, CDR1 is SGHVS, CDR2 FQNEAQ. The CDR3 is 17 amino acids. Unmatched junction bases numbered 14, after V lost 6 bases and J lost 8 bases. The CDR3 DNA reads TGTGCCAGCAGTTCCGCTAGCGGGGGGGCCGTCGTATATGAGCAGTTCTTC. Translation: CASSSASGGAVVYEQFF.

This clonotype has just a few counts. This chain connects TRBV10-3 to TRBJ2-7; D is ambiguous. V dropped 6 bases and J dropped 3 bases, with 18 bases sitting between them. This CDR3 comprises 15 residues. The germline V gene has CDR1 ENHRY and CDR2 SYGVKD. The CDR3 loop is CAISPGILKDYEQYF. The CDR3 nucleotides read TGTGCCATCAGCCCGGGCATTCTCAAGGACTACGAGCAGTACTTC.